Shown below are 7 T cell receptor beta chains from a single sample sequenced in a study of T cells after yellow fever vaccination. TCRdb redid the calling of the 5' RACE reads with MiXCR, one entry per CDR3 protein. Of 350,000 to 450,000 distinct CDR3 sequences listed, roughly 6.1% are singletons. Sequencing was performed on PBMCs, taken 5 days after the yellow fever booster vaccination. The receptors shown here come from a man aged 25 to 45 who received the YFV17D yellow fever vaccine.

In this sample, this clonotype turned up many times. The chain is built from TRBV12-3 or TRBV12-4 and TRBJ2-7; D is perhaps TRBD2 (6 bases). V was pared by 3 bases and J by 5 bases, with 17 bases between. The CDR3 loop spans 15 amino acids. Here the CDR3 DNA reads TGTGCCAGCAGTTTTGGCACGGGAGCAAGAGACGAGCAGTACTTC. Translation gives CASSFGTGARDEQYF.

This clonotype has just a few counts. The CDR3 bases are TGTGCCAGCAGCCGGGACTTAGGGGGTCAGCCCCAGCATTTT. The encoded protein is CASSRDLGGQPQHF. The chain has TRBV12-3 or TRBV12-4 and TRBJ1-5, with a weak D call TRBD1 (6 bases). V shed 6 bases and J shed 6 bases, with 15 bases lying between them. The CDR3 loop spans 14 amino acids.

In this sample, this clonotype turned up a few times. The V and J genes are TRBV4-3 and TRBJ2-6; D is possibly TRBD1 or TRBD2 (5 bases each). Trimming removed 4 bases at V and 0 bases at J, with 19 bases between. The germline gives CDR1 LGHNA, CDR2 YSLEER. The CDR3 is made up of 19 amino acids. The chain's CDR3 is CASSPPSGGHFSGANVLTF. CDR3 nucleotide sequence: TGCGCCAGCAGCCCCCCAAGTGGAGGACACTTCTCTGGGGCCAACGTCCTGACTTTC.

This chain connects TRBV7-3 to TRBJ2-7; the D gene could be TRBD1 or TRBD2 (5 bases each). V lost 7 bases, J lost 4 bases, and 17 bases lay in between. From germline, CDR1 is SGHTA and CDR2 FQGTGA. This CDR3 contains 14 residues. CDR3 in amino acids: CASMKGPGPYEQYF. The CDR3 coding sequence is TGTGCCAGCATGAAGGGCCCGGGACCTTACGAGCAGTACTTC.

In its sample, this clonotype was seen a few times. The chain employs TRBV3-1 and TRBJ2-1, with 8 nucleotides matching TRBD2. CDR3 size: 16 residues. V dropped 2 bases and J dropped 9; count of bases not matched to a gene: 12. Per the germline V gene, CDR1 is LGHDT and CDR2 is YNNKEL (reference sequence). The DNA of the CDR3 is TGTGCCAGCAGCCAACCGACTAGCGAGGTGAGCGCTGAGCAGTTCTTC. It translates to CASSQPTSEVSAEQFF.

The V and J genes are TRBV27 and TRBJ2-5; possible D gene TRBD2, 6 bases. CDR3 length equals 12 residues. Germline lookup yields CDR1 MNHEY and CDR2 SMNVEV (reference sequence). The ends were cut back, 8 bases at V and 8 bases at J, with 15 bases in the middle. CDR3 coding DNA: TGTGCCAGCGGGTCCGGGGGACCTACCCAGTACTTC. Protein product: CASGSGGPTQYF.

This clonotype has a count of ten or more. J is TRBJ2-7 and V is TRBV7-2; 7 bases agree with TRBD1. The CDR3 sequence is 15 residues long. Germline loops: CDR1 SGHTA, CDR2 FQGNSA. Trimming took 1 base from V and 3 from J; bases not matched to a gene: 6. The CDR3 region has the DNA TGTGCCAGCAGCTTAGGTCCGGGACAGAGCTACGAGCAGTACTTC. This sequence encodes CASSLGPGQSYEQYF.